The 7 T cell receptor beta chains below were found in one sample sequenced in a study of cytomegalovirus exposure and HLA in healthy donors. The study ran its PCR with 60 Vbeta and 13 Jbeta primers. Produced via immunoSEQ multiplex PCR; TCRdb's table is partial and in-frame only. This table has 95,000 to 150,000 clones, 73% appearing once. Sequenced material: PBMCs. The receptors were gathered from a man between 60 and 70 years old in good health and CMV-seropositive.

V gene TRBV5-4 combines with J gene TRBJ1-2; 12 bases are a match to TRBD1. Looked up from germline, CDR1 is SGHNT and CDR2 is YYREEE (reference sequence). This CDR3 has 16 amino acids. V lost 0 bases, J lost 7 bases, and 7 bases stayed unmatched. CDR3 bases: TGTGCCAGCAGCTTGGTGGGGGGACAGGGGGCGGCTGGCTACACCTTC. The encoded protein is CASSLVGGQGAAGYTF.

This rearrangement joins TRBV18 to TRBJ1-1; possibly TRBD1 for D (6 bases). V was shortened by 5 bases and J by 5 bases, with 18 bases between the two germline ends. Per the germline V gene, CDR1 is KGHSH and CDR2 is LQKENI. The CDR3 has 15 residues. Here the CDR3 reads CASSTSTGAGTEAFF. CDR3 DNA: TGTGCCAGCTCAACTTCGACAGGTGCGGGTACTGAAGCTTTCTTT.

V and J are TRBV10-3 and TRBJ1-2; maybe TRBD1 (6 bases). The V end was cut by 6 bases, the J end by 2 bases, with 19 bases between. Germline loops: CDR1 ENHRY, CDR2 SYGVKD. The CDR3 spans 16 residues. CDR3 bases: TGTGCCATCAGCGAAAGACCAGGGGTCTCCAACTATGGCTACACCTTC. Amino acid sequence: CAISERPGVSNYGYTF.

The CDR3 bases are TGTGCCAGCAGCGTAGCGGGACACCGTTCACCCCTCCACTTT. Protein product: CASSVAGHRSPLHF. The chain has TRBV9 and TRBJ1-6, with D tentatively TRBD1 (6 bases). The CDR3 contains 14 residues. Germline V gene sequence: CDR1 SGDLS, CDR2 YYNGEE. V was cut by 0 bases and J by 9 bases, with 10 bases left in between. The full variable domain, in which reference TRBV9 and TRBJ1-6 provide the parts outside the CDR3, is DSGVTQTPKHLITATGQRVTLRCSPRSGDLSVYWYQQSLDQGLQFLIQYYNGEERAKGNILERFSAQQFPDLHSELNLSSLELGDSALYFCASSVAGHRSPLHFGNGTRLTVT.

The gene calls are TRBV19 and TRBJ1-2, with 8 bases lining up with TRBD1. CDR1 and CDR2 from the germline V gene are LNHDA and SQIVND (reference sequence). J lost 8 bases, V lost 5 bases, and 10 bases had no gene match. The CDR3 consists of 14 residues. CDR3 sequence reads: CASSLRTGPWGYTF. The CDR3 region has the DNA TGTGCCAGTAGTCTCAGGACAGGGCCATGGGGCTACACCTTC.

CDR3 in DNA: TGTGCCAGCTCACCTGGCCAGGGAAATTACTATGGCTACACCTTC. Residues: CASSPGQGNYYGYTF. The chain employs TRBV18 and TRBJ1-2; possible D gene TRBD1, 5 bases. Trimming pared 3 bases from V and 3 bases from J, leaving 14 bases between. Germline V gene sequence: CDR1 KGHSH, CDR2 LQKENI. This CDR3 is 15 amino acids long. Full variable domain (outside the CDR3, taken from reference TRBV18 and TRBJ1-2): NAGVMQNPRHLVRRRGQEARLRCSPMKGHSHVYWYRQLPEEGLKFMVYLQKENIIDESGMPKERFSAEFPKEGPSILRIQQVVRGDSAAYFCASSPGQGNYYGYTFGSGTRLTVV.

The chain links TRBV10-1 to TRBJ2-2, with a tentative D call TRBD1 (6 bases). This CDR3 is 14 amino acids long. Trimming took 10 bases from V and 7 from J, leaving 19 bases between them. Germline V gene lookup returns CDR1 WNHNN and CDR2 SYGVQD (reference sequence). CDR3 nucleotides: TGCGCCACCTCCGTGGACAGAAGCTACGGGGAGCTGTTTTTT. Translating it yields CATSVDRSYGELFF.